One T cell receptor (beta chain) is described in this entry. This specimen belongs to a study of blood T cell repertoires in COVID-19. The table came from immunoSEQ multiplex PCR; TCRdb's copy has only in-frame clones and leaves some out. The table lists roughly 150,000 clones, more than 75% of them singletons, with 2% to 3% in the top ten. V gave up 5 bases and J gave up 0 bases, with 11 bases separating them. CDR1 MNHEY and CDR2 SVGEGT come from the germline V gene. The CDR3 is made up of 14 amino acids. The genes are TRBV6-2 or TRBV6-3 and TRBJ2-7, with a possible D match to TRBD1 (5 bases). What was sequenced was peripheral blood. The receptor comes from an elderly woman with COVID-19, enrolled during active disease. CDR3 in amino acids: CASSRTSLSYEQYF. The CDR3 bases are TGTGCCAGCAGTCGGACATCTCTCTCCTACGAGCAGTACTTC.